One sample yielded the 16 T cell receptor beta chains listed below, sequenced in a study of cytomegalovirus exposure and HLA in healthy donors. 60 Vbeta and 13 Jbeta primers were used in PCR. Repertoires were generated with immunoSEQ multiplex PCR, while TCRdb's copy carries only in-frame clones and drops some. The repertoire includes some 150,000 clones, roughly nine tenths of them detected once, and over 0.8% sits in the top ten. The specimen was PBMCs. The receptors here all came from a woman in her thirties in good health and CMV-seronegative.

In this sample, this clone turned up once. This chain links TRBV2 with TRBJ1-1, with D tentatively TRBD1 (6 bases). Trimming left V 6 bases short and J 3 bases short, with 14 bases between. This CDR3 is built from 14 residues. Per the germline V gene, CDR1 is SNHLY and CDR2 is FYNNEI. This CDR3 reads CASRLQGSYTEAFF. In DNA form, the CDR3 reads TGTGCCAGCAGACTACAGGGATCGTACACTGAAGCTTTCTTT.

The chain couples TRBV10-2 to TRBJ1-5; D unresolved. V was cut by 4 bases and J by 3 bases, with 13 bases left in between. From germline, CDR1 is WSHSY and CDR2 SAAADI. This CDR3 has 15 amino acids. This CDR3 reads CASSGVGLTNQPQHF. CDR3 bases: TGCGCCAGCAGTGGCGTCGGGTTGACCAATCAGCCCCAGCATTTT.

The genes are TRBV7-8 and TRBJ2-1; D not certain. From germline, CDR1 is SGHVS and CDR2 FQNEAQ. V was cut by 1 base and J by 0 bases, with 13 bases left in between. This CDR3 has 17 residues. DNA for the CDR3: TGTGCCAGCAGCTTAGTTGCAGCGCATAGCTCCTACAATGAGCAGTTCTTC. It specifies CASSLVAAHSSYNEQFF.

This clone appeared once. The chain joins TRBV27 to TRBJ1-2, with TRBD1 as a possible D gene (5 bases). CDR1 and CDR2 from the germline V gene are MNHEY and SMNVEV (reference sequence). Trimming took 2 bases from V and 5 from J, leaving 12 bases between them. There are 14 residues in the CDR3. CDR3 DNA sequence: TGTGCCAGCAGTTTAGCAGGGATTGGTTATGGCTACACCTTC. Amino acid sequence: CASSLAGIGYGYTF.

This chain joins TRBV5-1 and TRBJ2-1, with TRBD2 identical over 8 bases. From germline, CDR1 is SGHRS and CDR2 YFSETQ. The V and J ends lost 2 bases and 7 bases, in that order; junction bases with no gene match: 11. CDR3 size: 16 residues. CDR3 sequence (DNA): TGCGCCAGCAGCTTCTATCCGGGAGGGCCTGGGAATGAGCAGTTCTTC. It yields the protein CASSFYPGGPGNEQFF.

The DNA for the CDR3 is TGTGCCAGCAGCGTAGTCGGGGACACTTACACAGATACGCAGTATTTT. It encodes CASSVVGDTYTDTQYF. The chain couples TRBV9 to TRBJ2-3; D possibly corresponds to TRBD1 (6 bases). Germline assignment: CDR1 SGDLS and CDR2 YYNGEE. V lost 0 bases to trimming and J lost 2 bases, with 13 bases between them. This CDR3 spans 16 amino acids.

This clone was seen just once. The chain links TRBV2 to TRBJ1-1, with D perhaps TRBD1 (6 bases). The CDR3 has 16 amino acids. Germline V gene lookup returns CDR1 SNHLY and CDR2 FYNNEI. With 5 bases removed from V and 2 bases from J, the gap between germline ends came to 18 bases. CDR3 region: CASSLSGGPPNTEAFF. Here the CDR3 DNA reads TGTGCCAGCAGTCTATCGGGGGGCCCGCCAAACACTGAAGCTTTCTTT.

The CDR3 protein is CSVAPGGETQYF. CDR3 coding DNA: TGCAGCGTTGCCCCGGGGGGAGAGACCCAGTACTTC. The chain employs TRBV29-1 and TRBJ2-5, with 7 bases aligning to TRBD2. Germline values: CDR1 SQVTM, CDR2 ANQGSEA. CDR3 length: 12 amino acids. The ends lost 4 bases at V and 4 bases at J; junction bases unmatched: 3.

V gene TRBV5-6 combines with J gene TRBJ2-7, with 9 nucleotides matching TRBD1. J lost 4 bases, V lost 0 bases, and 2 bases had no gene match. There are 14 residues in the CDR3. CDR1 and CDR2 (germline): SGHDT, YYEEEE. In DNA, the CDR3 is TGTGCCAGCAGCTTGGTGGACAGGGGTTACGAGCAGTACTTC. It encodes CASSLVDRGYEQYF.

The genes are TRBV2 and TRBJ2-4; D may be TRBD1 (6 bases). The V gene's germline CDR1 is SNHLY and CDR2 FYNNEI. The CDR3 totals 15 residues. Trimming removed 10 bases at V and 0 bases at J, with 16 bases between. The chain's CDR3 is CATAAGVGAKNIQYF. DNA for the CDR3: TGTGCCACCGCGGCAGGGGTTGGAGCCAAAAACATTCAGTACTTC.

This chain uses TRBV7-9 with TRBJ1-1, with 7 bases aligning to TRBD1. Germline V gene data show CDR1 as SEHNR and CDR2 as FQNEAQ (reference sequence). V lost 5 bases and J lost 6; bases outside the gene matches: 6. The CDR3 runs to 13 residues. Here the CDR3 DNA reads TGTGCCAGCAGCGCGACAGGGAATCCTGAAGCTTTCTTT. It encodes CASSATGNPEAFF.

The J gene is TRBJ1-6, the V gene TRBV27, with D unresolved. The germline V gene encodes CDR1 MNHEY and CDR2 SMNVEV (reference sequence). V shed 3 bases and J shed 9 bases, with 9 bases lying between them. The CDR3 runs 13 residues. The DNA of the CDR3 is TGTGCCAGCAGTTTGGGAGGGAGTTCACCCCTCCACTTT. This translates into CASSLGGSSPLHF.

This clone was observed a handful of times. At the DNA level, this CDR3 is encoded by other sequences in the same sample as well. This chain links TRBV9 with TRBJ2-2; possible D gene TRBD1, 5 bases. Trimming removed 2 bases from V and 2 bases from J, with 7 bases in between. This CDR3 is 14 amino acids long. Germline V gene sequence: CDR1 SGDLS, CDR2 YYNGEE. CDR3 in DNA: TGTGCCAGCAGCGTCACAGGAAACACCGGGGAGCTGTTTTTT. It is translated as CASSVTGNTGELFF.

The chain carries TRBV9 and TRBJ2-5, with TRBD2 matching over 8 bases. The trim removed 4 bases at V and 5 bases at J, leaving 16 bases unmatched. The CDR3 runs to 17 residues. Germline V gives CDR1 SGDLS, CDR2 YYNGEE. DNA of the CDR3: TGTGCCAGCAGCTCACCCTTACTCCGGGAGGGCCTGGAGACCCAGTACTTC. Protein product: CASSSPLLREGLETQYF.

The chain links TRBV6-5 to TRBJ2-2, with a weak D call TRBD1 (6 bases). The germline V gene encodes CDR1 MNHEY and CDR2 SVGAGI. This CDR3 has 12 amino acids. V was shortened by 2 bases and J by 8 bases, with 6 bases between the two germline ends. The CDR3 DNA reads TGTGCCAGCAGTTACGGACAGGGGGAGCTGTTTTTT. This encodes CASSYGQGELFF.

The gene calls are TRBV27 and TRBJ1-5; no reliable D call. Deletions cut 3 bases from V and 2 bases from J, with 14 bases between. Looked up from germline, CDR1 is MNHEY and CDR2 is SMNVEV (reference sequence). This CDR3 has 16 residues. The DNA for the CDR3 is TGTGCCAGCAGTTTTGAGGCGGTGAGGGGCAATCAGCCCCAGCATTTT. This encodes CASSFEAVRGNQPQHF.